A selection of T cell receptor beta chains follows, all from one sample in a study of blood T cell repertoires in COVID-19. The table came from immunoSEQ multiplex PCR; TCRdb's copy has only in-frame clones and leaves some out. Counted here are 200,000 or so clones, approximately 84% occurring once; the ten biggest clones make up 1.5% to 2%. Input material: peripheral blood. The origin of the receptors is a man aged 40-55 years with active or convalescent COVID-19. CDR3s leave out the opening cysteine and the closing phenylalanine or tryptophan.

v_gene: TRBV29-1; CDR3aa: SVATANTEAF
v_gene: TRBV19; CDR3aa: ASSMGGGNEQF
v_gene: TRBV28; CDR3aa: ASSYEWTGYALLKPQH
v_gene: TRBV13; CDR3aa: ASSTRLGLTVTQY
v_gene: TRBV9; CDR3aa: ASSVGPTGVYEQY
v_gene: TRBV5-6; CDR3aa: ASSFDGQGNSPLH
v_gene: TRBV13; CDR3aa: ASSLPQGISSYNEQF
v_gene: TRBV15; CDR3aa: ATSRGRGPSNQPQH
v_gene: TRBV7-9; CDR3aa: ASSLATYRDGTNEKLF
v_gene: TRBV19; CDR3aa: ASSFRTENTEAF
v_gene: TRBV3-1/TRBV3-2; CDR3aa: ASSQGFRDSTGEQY
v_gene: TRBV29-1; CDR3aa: SLQTGGSYNEQF
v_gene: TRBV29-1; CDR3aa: SVPGQGPSTVEQY
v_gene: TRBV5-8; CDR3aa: ASSLKQGEGFNYGYT
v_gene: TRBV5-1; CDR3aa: ASSTTSGVPGELF
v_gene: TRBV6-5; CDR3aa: ASSYSSTPRGYT
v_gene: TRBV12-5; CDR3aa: ASGLDRREAF
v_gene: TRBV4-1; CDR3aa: ASSPTSGSYPETQY
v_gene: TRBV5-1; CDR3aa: ASSVLAGAYEQY
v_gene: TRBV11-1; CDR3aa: ASSYSGQGYEQY
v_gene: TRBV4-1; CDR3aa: ASSLSKTPNTEAF
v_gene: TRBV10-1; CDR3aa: ASSGQVNYGYT
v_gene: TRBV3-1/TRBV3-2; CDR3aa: ASSQLYRGGNTIY
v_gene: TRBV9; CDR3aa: ASSAFQGADYT
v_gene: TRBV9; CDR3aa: ASSPSSYNEQF
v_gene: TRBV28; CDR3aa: ASSIAGGGYNEQF
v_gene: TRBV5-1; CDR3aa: ASSPGQERDIQY
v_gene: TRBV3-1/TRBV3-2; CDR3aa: ASSLDSLSSYEQY
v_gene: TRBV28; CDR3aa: ASSSRGRTEAF
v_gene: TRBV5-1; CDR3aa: ASTRDRGGDTQY
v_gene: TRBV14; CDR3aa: ASSFGGRNGANVLT
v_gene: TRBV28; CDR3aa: ASSPRTGKVLSYKEGNTEAF
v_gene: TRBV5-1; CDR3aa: ASSFTLGDLDNEQF
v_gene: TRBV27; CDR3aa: ASAWGGHNQETQY
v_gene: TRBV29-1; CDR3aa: SVDVSQGFVNEQY
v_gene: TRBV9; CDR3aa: ASSVGTGPIYEQY
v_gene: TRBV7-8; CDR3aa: ASSLAARGYEQY
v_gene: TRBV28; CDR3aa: ASSLFGRGVGNTIY
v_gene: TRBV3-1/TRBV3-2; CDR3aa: ASSQGRGLEAF
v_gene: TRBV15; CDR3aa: ATNGGYSNQPQH